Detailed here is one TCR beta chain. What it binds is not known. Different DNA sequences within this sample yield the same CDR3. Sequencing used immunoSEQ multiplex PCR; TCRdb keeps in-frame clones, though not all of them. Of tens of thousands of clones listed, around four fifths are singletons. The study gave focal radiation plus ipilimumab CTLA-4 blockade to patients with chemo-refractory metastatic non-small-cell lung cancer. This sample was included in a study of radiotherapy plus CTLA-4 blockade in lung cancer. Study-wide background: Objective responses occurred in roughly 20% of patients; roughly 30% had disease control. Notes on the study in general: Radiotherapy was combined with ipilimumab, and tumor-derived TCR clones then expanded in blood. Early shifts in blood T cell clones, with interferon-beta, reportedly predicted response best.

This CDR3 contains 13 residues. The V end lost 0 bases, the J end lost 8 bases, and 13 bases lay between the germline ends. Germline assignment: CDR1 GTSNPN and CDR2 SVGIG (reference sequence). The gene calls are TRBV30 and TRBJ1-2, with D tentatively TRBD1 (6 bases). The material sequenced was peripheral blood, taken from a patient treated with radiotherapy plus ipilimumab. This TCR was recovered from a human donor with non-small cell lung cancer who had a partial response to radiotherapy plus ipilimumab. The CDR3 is CAWSVLSGVGYTF. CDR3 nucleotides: TGTGCCTGGAGTGTATTGTCAGGGGTCGGCTACACCTTC.